This T cell receptor beta chain is from a study of cytomegalovirus exposure and HLA in healthy donors. At the level of the study: In a later analysis, it was reported that the roughly 120 validation repertoires had been produced on the same platform as the 500 to 850 repertoires belonging to the first cohort.

General study findings and limits: Subsequent analysis showed first-cohort TCR clusters tending to co-occur in some 110 validation repertoires. Rare TCR sequences dominated, though some public TCRs recurred in many donors.

Assay used: immunoSEQ multiplex PCR; TCRdb lists only in-frame clones, some missing. Of about 73,000 clones in the sample, 85% to 95% are singletons; the top ten hold about 3.5%. While the first cohort had 600 to 750 subjects, the donors belonged to the separate validation cohort of about 110 subjects. Comments on this clone: Its antigen is unidentified.

This CDR3 is built from 15 residues. Between the trimmed V and J ends, which lost 4 bases and 3 bases, there was a span of 17 bases. The germline gives CDR1 SGHRS, CDR2 YFSETQ. The J gene is TRBJ2-7, the V gene TRBV5-1, with D maybe TRBD2 (7 bases). The receptor was isolated from a man aged 18 to 29 in good health and CMV-seronegative. Sequenced material: PBMCs. The CDR3 loop is CASSPPGGVLYEQYF. CDR3 bases: TGCGCCAGCAGCCCCCCGGGGGGCGTCCTCTACGAGCAGTACTTC.